This T cell receptor (beta chain) was identified during a study of T cells in Graves' hyperthyroidism and ophthalmopathy. For Graves' hyperthyroidism to be stable, ophthalmopathy could not progress within 18 months. Findings and limits, study-wide: Clonotypes that were expanded in thyroid above 0.001 mostly appeared in blood too.

RNA transcripts provided the source from which TCR beta CDR3 regions were amplified. The TCR CDR3 was amplified in a first-round RT-PCR using the HTBI primer set. TCRdb recomputed calls from the multiplex PCR reads with MiXCR, one row per CDR3 protein. The sample records 80,000 to 100,000 distinct CDR3 sequences, 35% to 50% being singletons. With respect to this clonotype: Its antigen is currently unknown.

The CDR3 has 14 amino acids. Per the germline V gene, CDR1 is SGHRS and CDR2 is YFSETQ. V was pared by 4 bases and J by 2 bases, with 3 bases of the junction left unmatched. The V gene is TRBV5-1, the J gene TRBJ2-7; 10 bases fit TRBD1. Material for sequencing was peripheral blood or thyroid tissue (not recorded which). The receptor was derived from a woman younger than 45 with Graves' hyperthyroidism. In nucleotides, the CDR3 is TGCGCCAGCAGCGGCGGGACAGGGGCCTACGAGCAGTACTTC. As protein: CASSGGTGAYEQYF.